Shown below are 3 T cell receptor beta chains from a single sample sequenced in a study of CD8+ T cells in alopecia areata. Extracted RNA was reverse transcribed, and the resulting cDNA served as sequencing template. This table comes from immunoSEQ multiplex PCR, and its TCRdb copy is limited to in-frame clones, with some not included. The sample lists around 300,000 clones, none appearing once, the ten largest making up 0.9% to 1.5%. The sorting of pooled cutaneous lymph node cells relied on CD4, CD8alpha, NKG2D, NKG2ACE and other markers. The source material was CD4+ T cells sorted from a lymph node. Receptors originate from a C3H/HeJ mouse with alopecia areata. This line is of MHC haplotype H2-k.

Remarks on this clone: Gene names and germline refer to mouse. The CDR3 end falls 4 residues outside the read, so it is completed with the germline J gene. The chain joins TRBV19 to TRBJ1-1; 12 bases match TRBD1. Per germline, CDR1 FNHDT and CDR2 SITEND (reference sequence). The CDR3 is made up of 14 amino acids. The junction had 2 bases not matched to a gene; V was cut back by 4 bases and J by 4 bases. CDR3 DNA (partial): TGTGCCAGCAGTCGGGACAGGGGGCTCACA. Amino acid sequence: CASSRDRGLT. The entire CDR3 sequence reads CASSRDRGLTEVFF. The variable domain in full, with the rest retrieved from reference TRBV19 and TRBJ1-1, is GGIITQTPKFLIGQEGQKLTLKCQQNFNHDTMYWYRQDSGKGLRLIYYSITENDLQKGDLSEGYDASREKKSSFSLTVTSAQKNEMAVFLCASSRDRGLTEVFFGKGTRLTVV.

This clone came up a few times. The gene names given are mouse names. Read sequence stops 3 residues before the CDR3 end, and the germline J gene provides the missing end. The V and J genes are TRBV5 and TRBJ1-6; the match to TRBD1 covers 9 bases. TRBJ1-6 is noted as an ORF with a role that remains uncertain. The junction had 1 base not matched to a gene; V was cut back by 4 bases and J by 0 bases. The V gene's germline CDR1 is LGHNA and CDR2 YNLKQL (reference sequence). The CDR3 covers 16 residues. The sequenced part of the CDR3 DNA is TGTGCCAGCAGCCGACAGGGGGATTCCTATAATTCGCCC. Amino acids: CASSRQGDSYNSP. The CDR3, in full, reads CASSRQGDSYNSPLYF.

This clone was recorded a few times. The gene names given are mouse names. The read is 4 residues too short to cover the CDR3 end, so that end is filled in from the germline J gene. V and J are TRBV5 and TRBJ2-3, with TRBD2 matching 7 bases. With V trimmed by 8 bases and J by 1 base, 3 bases remained unmatched. The CDR3 totals 13 residues. The germline V gene has CDR1 LGHNA and CDR2 YNLKQL (reference sequence). This CDR3 reads CASAGGGAETLYF. The sequenced part of the CDR3 DNA is TGTGCCAGCGCCGGGGGGGGTGCAGAA.